This TCR beta chain came from a study of identical twins. TCRdb analysed the 5' RACE reads with MiXCR anew, one entry per CDR3 protein. The data show hundreds of thousands of distinct CDR3 sequences, around 7.5% seen once. This clonotype was observed a handful of times. Its antigen is not identified. The germline V and J ends were trimmed by 4 bases and 5 bases, with 11 bases remaining between them. Germline CDR1 and CDR2: SNHLY and FYNNEI. There are 13 residues in the CDR3. Study-level points and caveats: Partly confounded zero-insertion analyses could result from invariant MAIT and iNKT cells.

This sample was shared with a second study, whose subject was yellow fever vaccine responses in identical twins.

The V and J genes are TRBV2 and TRBJ1-2; D gene uncertain. The TCR sequence derives from a young woman in good health. The sample consisted of PBMCs. CDR3 sequence: CASSASEGYGYTF. CDR3 nucleotide sequence: TGTGCCAGCAGTGCCTCAGAAGGATATGGCTACACCTTC.